Described below is a single TCR beta chain sequence and its context. The entry originates in a study of a mutant IDH1 vaccine in newly diagnosed glioma. Using immunoSEQ multiplex PCR, the repertoire was profiled, and TCRdb retains in-frame clones only, with some absent. Of about 98,000 clones in the sample, 80% to 90% were seen once. The CDR3 spans 11 residues. V lost 6 bases, J lost 9 bases, and 12 bases lay in between. The germline V gene has CDR1 MGHDK and CDR2 SYGVNS. Documented time point: baseline, week 1 (first vaccination visit). Treatment specified: pre-vaccination baseline after standard-of-care therapy. Each astrocytoma in the donors was new, WHO grade 3 or 4, IDH1-mutant and ATRX-lost.

The material was PBMCs, obtained from a glioma patient treated with radiotherapy, temozolomide or both. This clonotype originated in a woman between 45 and 65 years old with glioma. The chain carries TRBV25-1 and TRBJ2-7; TRBD1 is a possible D gene (6 bases). CDR3 nucleotide sequence: TGTGCCAGCAGGATCGGACAGACGCAGTACTTC. Amino acid sequence: CASRIGQTQYF.